This T cell receptor beta chain appears in the sequencing data of a study of blood T cell repertoires in COVID-19. About the research overall: COVID-19 samples, acute and convalescent, were from the United States, Italy and Spain.

V dropped 4 bases and J dropped 0 bases, with 9 bases sitting between them. Germline assignment: CDR1 MGHRA and CDR2 YSYEKL. The CDR3 totals 14 residues. Libraries were prepared by immunoSEQ multiplex PCR; TCRdb keeps only in-frame clonotypes and omits some of them. The profile shows more than 300,000 clones, 90% of them singletons. Adults between roughly 18 and 95 years of age took part from 20 to 25 US areas. Researchers sorted participants into cohorts using their self-reported clinical history. The sequencing input was PBMCs or T cells enriched from blood (not recorded which). This receptor was taken from a woman aged 25 to 39 who had been exposed to COVID-19. This sequence joins TRBV4-1 and TRBJ1-1, with D possibly matching TRBD1 (5 bases). In nucleotides, the CDR3 is TGCGCCAGCAGCCGTACAGGCATGAACACTGAAGCTTTCTTT. The encoded protein is CASSRTGMNTEAFF.